These T cell receptor beta chains were read from a single sample in a study of early T cells in non-severe SARS-CoV-2 infection. TCRdb used MiXCR to reprocess the 5' RACE reads, holding one entry per CDR3 protein. The table includes approximately 97,000 distinct CDR3 sequences, roughly 11% detected once. The source was whole blood, collected at baseline. These receptors came from an adult who was a healthcare worker with PCR-confirmed SARS-CoV-2 infection or an uninfected control (not recorded which). CDR3s leave out the opening cysteine and the closing phenylalanine or tryptophan. Fields, in order: V gene, CDR3 protein.

>TRBV6-1
ASSGGAGGDTQY
>TRBV19
ASNGQRSASFSGANVLT
>TRBV20-1
SAPSTVGDTEAF
>TRBV21-1
ASSRTSGAIGDEQF
>TRBV20-1
SARRQY
>TRBV5-8
ARGRGYEQY
>TRBV20-1
SARGQGSEQY
>TRBV6-2/TRBV6-3
ASSLRIDTQY
>TRBV7-3
ASSPRTSGAGDTQY
>TRBV6-6
ASNRQDLDYGYT
>TRBV20-1
SARDGQIFDEQY
>TRBV4-2
ASSQDVGRGGGYT
>TRBV6-5
ASSPQGQGIINEQF
>TRBV2
ASSEILRGGTIY
>TRBV7-9
ASSLQQGAGEKLF
>TRBV30
AWSFNTGTGSLPSGYT
>TRBV5-1
ASSSGTAVYGYT
>TRBV19
ASSIDHRGMNTGELF
>TRBV6-1
ASTRQRYEQY
>TRBV20-1
SASRTGGQF
>TRBV2
ASSASRGASEAF
>TRBV7-2
ASSLAGEAGELF
>TRBV11-2
ASSLRGLSHNEQF
>TRBV18
ASSPDRAGETQY
>TRBV20-1
SARDRGLRETQY
>TRBV7-2
ASSFTESHYEQY
>TRBV29-1
SVEKQGNEQF
>TRBV6-5
ASSYSRAVYNEQF
>TRBV6-5
ASSLDRGEHYGYT
>TRBV5-1
ASSSRTKDTQY
>TRBV24-1
ATSDSFGGQPQH
>TRBV7-2
ASSLLRVVGTGELF
>TRBV6-2/TRBV6-3
ASGTGGETETQY
>TRBV12-3/TRBV12-4
ASRRGAETIGF
>TRBV29-1
SVCKTGGNTEAF
>TRBV5-4
ASSLEKGLFYEQY
>TRBV5-1
ASSLEGTGTGELF
>TRBV20-1
SASPRLAGAYEQY
>TRBV29-1
SVGTGNEQY
>TRBV6-5
ASRTLRVGASGYT
>TRBV12-5
ASGLVLTRPY
>TRBV6-1
ASKGQTYGYT
>TRBV18
ASSPGPDSGT
>TRBV20-1
SARVTSPNYGYT
>TRBV28
AWGRANLGYT
>TRBV7-2
ASSLLSGMHEQY
>TRBV11-1
ASSSTQIETGELF
>TRBV6-1
ASSGHPGELF
>TRBV27
ASSHGTSNYGYT
>TRBV3-1
ASSQEPTSPLH
>TRBV29-1
SVRYQGDPYEQY
>TRBV4-3
ASSQDSGNTDTQY
>TRBV30
AWSGRLAGLTGELF
>TRBV3-1
ASSQVENTEAF